The clone carrying this TCR beta chain has just a few counts. Its antigen is currently unknown. CDR3 length: 14 residues. Looked up from germline, CDR1 is SGHKS and CDR2 is YYEKEE (reference sequence). The ends were cut back, 3 bases at V and 2 bases at J, with 12 bases in the middle. The data were taken from a study of identical twins. Study-wide points: Interpretation of the results relied on cross-sectional statistical analysis and not on following the same donors.

TCRdb recomputed calls from the 5' RACE reads with MiXCR, one row per CDR3 protein. The sample has 400,000 to 550,000 distinct CDR3 sequences; 24% are singletons. These data also featured in a second study, about T cells expressing NK-cell markers. That report adds: There were seven HCMV-seropositive donors and one seronegative donor among the eight sequenced.

The clonotype comes from a woman younger than 30 in good health. The V gene is TRBV5-5, the J gene TRBJ2-7, with unresolved D. The sequencing sample was made of CD4+ T cells sorted from blood. For the CDR3, the DNA is TGTGCCAGCAGCTCGTACAGCAAACCCTACGAGCAGTACTTC. This encodes CASSSYSKPYEQYF.